This TCR beta chain is from a study of low-dose radiotherapy and immunotherapy resistance in tumors. Study details: Every 2 weeks, cohort 1 got 0.5 Gy, reaching 6.5 Gy to the planning target volume.

Per germline, CDR1 SGHVS and CDR2 FNYEAQ. The CDR3 extends over 18 amino acids. Time point reported: before trial treatment. Donors received a regimen that comprised nivolumab, ipilimumab, aspirin, low-dose cyclophosphamide and low-dose radiotherapy. Concerning this clonotype itself: Given a far larger clone just one base away, this is likely a sequencing read error.

First-strand cDNA relied on TRAV- and TRBV-specific primers spanning alpha and beta chains. TCR amplification involved around 22 PCR cycles with a constant-region primer and V-primer adapter. In vitro transcription served to amplify the isolated mRNA. TCRdb recomputed calls from the reads with MiXCR, one row per CDR3 protein. Of almost 40,000 distinct CDR3 sequences in the sample, about 28% were seen once. The clonotype originates from a male donor with gallbladder cancer. The material sequenced was PBMCs, taken before treatment. The chain has TRBV7-6 and TRBJ2-5; TRBD2 matches 15 bases. CDR3 coding DNA: TGTGCCAGCAGCAGAGGGACTAGCGGGAGGAGATTGGGAGAGAGCCAGTACTTC. It is translated as CASSRGTSGRRLGESQYF.